This T cell receptor beta chain was sequenced during a study of control samples from healthy donors and cancer patients. CDR1 is KGHSH and CDR2 is LQKENI in the germline V gene. Deletions cut 4 bases from V and 1 base from J, with 10 bases between. CDR3 length equals 14 residues. Here immunoSEQ multiplex PCR was the method, and the copy in TCRdb shows in-frame clones only, minus some. The sample holds around 80,000 clones, roughly 88% seen once. This receptor was obtained from a woman aged 45-65 years in good health. The V gene is TRBV18, the J gene TRBJ1-1, with no clear D. The sequencing input was blood. The CDR3 nucleotides are TGTGCCAGCTCACTTGGGCGGCAGAACACTGAAGCTTTCTTT. This gives the protein CASSLGRQNTEAFF.